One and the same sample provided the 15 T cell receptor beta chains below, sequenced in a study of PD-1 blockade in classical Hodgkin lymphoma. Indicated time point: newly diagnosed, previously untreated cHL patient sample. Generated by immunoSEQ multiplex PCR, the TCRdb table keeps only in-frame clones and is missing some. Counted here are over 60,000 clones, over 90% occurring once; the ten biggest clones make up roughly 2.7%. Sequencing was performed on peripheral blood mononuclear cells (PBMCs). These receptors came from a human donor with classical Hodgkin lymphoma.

The CDR3 region has the DNA TGTGCCAGCAGGAGGGGTTATGGCTACACCTTC. Protein product: CASRRGYGYTF. The chain is built from TRBV6-6 and TRBJ1-2; D is perhaps TRBD1 (5 bases). The V gene lost 6 bases and the J gene lost 5 bases, with 7 bases spanning the gap. This CDR3 has 11 residues. The germline gives CDR1 MNHNY, CDR2 SVGAGI (reference sequence).

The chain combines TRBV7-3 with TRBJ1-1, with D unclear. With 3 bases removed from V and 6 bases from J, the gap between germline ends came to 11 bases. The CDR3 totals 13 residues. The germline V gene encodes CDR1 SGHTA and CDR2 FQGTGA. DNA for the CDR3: TGTGCCAGCAGCTTTGATGGAACGGCTGAAGCTTTCTTT. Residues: CASSFDGTAEAFF.

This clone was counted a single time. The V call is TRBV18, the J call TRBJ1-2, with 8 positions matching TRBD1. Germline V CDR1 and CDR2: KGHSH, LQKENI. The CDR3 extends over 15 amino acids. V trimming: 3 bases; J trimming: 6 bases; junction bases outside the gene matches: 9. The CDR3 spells CASSPTTGASDGYTF. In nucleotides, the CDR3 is TGTGCCAGCTCACCGACGACAGGGGCAAGCGATGGCTACACCTTC.

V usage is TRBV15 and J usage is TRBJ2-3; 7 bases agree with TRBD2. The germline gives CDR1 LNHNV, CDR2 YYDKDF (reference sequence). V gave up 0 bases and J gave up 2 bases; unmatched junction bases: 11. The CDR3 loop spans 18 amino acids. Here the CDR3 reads CATSREHPAGTFTDTQYF. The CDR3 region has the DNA TGTGCCACCAGCAGAGAACACCCAGCGGGAACATTCACAGATACGCAGTATTTT.

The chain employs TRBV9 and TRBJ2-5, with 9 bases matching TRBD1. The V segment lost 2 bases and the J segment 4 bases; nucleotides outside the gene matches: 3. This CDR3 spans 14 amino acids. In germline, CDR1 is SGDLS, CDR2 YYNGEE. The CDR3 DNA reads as TGTGCCAGCAGCGTGGGACAGGGCGGAGAGACCCAGTACTTC. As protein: CASSVGQGGETQYF.

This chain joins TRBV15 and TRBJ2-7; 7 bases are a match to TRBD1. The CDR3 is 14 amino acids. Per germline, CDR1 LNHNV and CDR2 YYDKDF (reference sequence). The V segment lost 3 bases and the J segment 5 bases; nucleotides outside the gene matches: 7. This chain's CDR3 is CATSRTRDSHEQYF. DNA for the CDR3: TGTGCCACCAGCAGGACCCGGGACAGCCACGAGCAGTACTTC. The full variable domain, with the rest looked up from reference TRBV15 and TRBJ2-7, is DAMVIQNPRYQVTQFGKPVTLSCSQTLNHNVMYWYQQKSSQAPKLLFHYYDKDFNNEADTPDNFQSRRPNTSFCFLDIRSPGLGDTAMYLCATSRTRDSHEQYFGPGTRLTVT.

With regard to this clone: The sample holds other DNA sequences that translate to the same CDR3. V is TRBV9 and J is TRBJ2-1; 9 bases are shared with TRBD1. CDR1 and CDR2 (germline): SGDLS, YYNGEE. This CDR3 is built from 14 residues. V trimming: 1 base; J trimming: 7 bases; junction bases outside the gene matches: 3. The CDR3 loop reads CASSVRDRVNEQFF. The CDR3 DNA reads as TGTGCCAGCAGCGTAAGGGACAGGGTGAATGAGCAGTTCTTC.

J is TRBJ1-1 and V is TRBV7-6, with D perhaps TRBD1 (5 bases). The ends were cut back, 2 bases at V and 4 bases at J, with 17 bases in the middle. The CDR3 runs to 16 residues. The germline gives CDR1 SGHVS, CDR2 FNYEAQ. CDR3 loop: CASSLSLMGQGTEAFF. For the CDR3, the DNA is TGTGCCAGCAGCTTATCCCTGATGGGGCAGGGCACTGAAGCTTTCTTT.

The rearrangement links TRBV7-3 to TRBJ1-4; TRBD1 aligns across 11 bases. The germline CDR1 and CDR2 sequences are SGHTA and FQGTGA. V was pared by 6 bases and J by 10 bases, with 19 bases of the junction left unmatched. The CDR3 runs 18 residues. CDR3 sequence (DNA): TGTGCCAGCAGATCAACCCGGGACAGGGGGTATAGAGAGGGAAAACTGTTTTTT. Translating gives CASRSTRDRGYREGKLFF.

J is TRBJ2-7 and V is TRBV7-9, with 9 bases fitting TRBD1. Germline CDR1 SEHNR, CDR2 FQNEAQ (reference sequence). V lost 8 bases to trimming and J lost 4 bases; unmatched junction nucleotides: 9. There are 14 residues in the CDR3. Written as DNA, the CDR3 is TGTGCCAGCTCCGACAGGGACAGGGTGTACGAGCAGTACTTC. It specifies CASSDRDRVYEQYF. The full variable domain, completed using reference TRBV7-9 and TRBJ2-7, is DTGVSQNPRHKITKRGQNVTFRCDPISEHNRLYWYRQTLGQGPEFLTYFQNEAQLEKSRLLSDRFSAERPKGSFSTLEIQRTEQGDSAMYLCASSDRDRVYEQYFGPGTRLTVT.

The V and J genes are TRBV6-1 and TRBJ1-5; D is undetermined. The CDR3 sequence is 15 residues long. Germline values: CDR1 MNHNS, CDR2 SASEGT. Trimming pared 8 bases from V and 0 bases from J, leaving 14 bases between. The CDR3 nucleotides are TGTGCCAGCGGGAAGGACGGTGATAGCAATCAGCCCCAGCATTTT. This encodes CASGKDGDSNQPQHF.

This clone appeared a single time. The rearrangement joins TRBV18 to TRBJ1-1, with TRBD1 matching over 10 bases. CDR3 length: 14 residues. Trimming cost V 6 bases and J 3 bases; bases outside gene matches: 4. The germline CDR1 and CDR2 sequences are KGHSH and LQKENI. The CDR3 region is CASSRTGGDTEAFF. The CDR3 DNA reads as TGTGCCAGCTCTAGGACAGGGGGAGACACTGAAGCTTTCTTT.

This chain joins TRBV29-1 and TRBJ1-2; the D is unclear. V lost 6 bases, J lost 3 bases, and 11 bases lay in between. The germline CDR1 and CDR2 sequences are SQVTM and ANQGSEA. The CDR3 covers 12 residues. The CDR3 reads CSVSDGYYGYTF. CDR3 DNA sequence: TGCAGCGTCTCGGACGGGTACTATGGCTACACCTTC. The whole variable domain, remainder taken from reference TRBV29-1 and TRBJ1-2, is SAVISQKPSRDICQRGTSLTIQCQVDSQVTMMFWYRQQPGQSLTLIATANQGSEATYESGFVIDKFPISRPNLTFSTLTVSNMSPEDSSIYLCSVSDGYYGYTFGSGTRLTVV.

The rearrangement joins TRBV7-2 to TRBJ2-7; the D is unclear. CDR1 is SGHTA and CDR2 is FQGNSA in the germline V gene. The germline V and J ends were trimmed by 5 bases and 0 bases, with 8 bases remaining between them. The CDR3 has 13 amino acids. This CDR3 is CASSRRTSYEQYF. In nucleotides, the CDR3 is TGTGCCAGCAGCCGCAGAACCTCCTACGAGCAGTACTTC. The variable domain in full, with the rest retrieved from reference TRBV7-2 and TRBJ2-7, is GAGVSQSPSNKVTEKGKDVELRCDPISGHTALYWYRQSLGQGLEFLIYFQGNSAPDKSGLPSDRFSAERTGGSVSTLTIQRTQQEDSAVYLCASSRRTSYEQYFGPGTRLTVT.

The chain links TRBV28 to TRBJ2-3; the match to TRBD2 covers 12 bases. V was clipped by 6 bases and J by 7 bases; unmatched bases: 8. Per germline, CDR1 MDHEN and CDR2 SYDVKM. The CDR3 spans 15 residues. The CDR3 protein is CASSQTSGRTHTQYF. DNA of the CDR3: TGTGCCAGCAGCCAGACTAGCGGGAGAACACATACGCAGTATTTT.